This is a list of T cell receptor beta chains from one sample in a study of technical replicates of blood from a few donors. Libraries were prepared by immunoSEQ multiplex PCR; TCRdb keeps only in-frame clonotypes and omits some of them. The sample lists tens of thousands of clones; about 90% were seen once. Sequencing was carried out using T cells isolated from PBMCs. All receptors derive from a human donor in good health. Each CDR3 is given with its conserved first and last residue. The D gene is left open where the match is weak. Clone size appears in some rows only: once, few, many, or a class for an expanded clone.

j_call | d_call | clone_size | v_call | cdr3_nt | cdr3_aa
TRBJ1-5 | . | . | TRBV30 | TGTGCCTGGAACGTAGGAGGCCAGCCCCAGCATTTT | CAWNVGGQPQHF
TRBJ2-7 | . | . | TRBV4-1 | TGCGCCAGCAGCCACAGGGGAGAGCAGTACTTC | CASSHRGEQYF
TRBJ2-3 | . | . | TRBV4-2 | TGTGCCAGCAGCCAGGGTATGGAGGCCCCCACAGATACGCAGTATTTT | CASSQGMEAPTDTQYF
TRBJ2-5 | . | . | TRBV7-3 | TGTGCCAGCAGCTGGACAGAAGAGACCCAGTACTTC | CASSWTEETQYF
TRBJ2-3 | TRBD2 | . | TRBV4-3 | TGCGCCAGCAGCCAAGAGTACGCCCCAACAACAAGCGGGAGGACCGATACGCAGTATTTT | CASSQEYAPTTSGRTDTQYF
TRBJ1-1 | TRBD1 | . | TRBV27 | TGTGCCAGCAGTCTCTCCGGGACAGCTGAAGCTTTCTTT | CASSLSGTAEAFF
TRBJ2-7 | TRBD2 | . | TRBV18 | TGTGCCAGCTCCCCAGTGGACAGGGAAACTAGCGGGAGGCTCGAGCAGTACTTC | CASSPVDRETSGRLEQYF
TRBJ2-5 | . | . | TRBV4-3 | TGCGCCAGCAGCCAAGACCCGACAGGCTTGGAGACCCAGTACTTC | CASSQDPTGLETQYF
TRBJ1-4 | . | . | TRBV25-1 | TGTGCCAGCAGTCCACGTCGGGAGGCTAATGAAAAACTGTTTTTT | CASSPRREANEKLFF
TRBJ2-7 | . | once | TRBV30 | TGTGCCTTCGGCCAGGGTATCTCCTACGAGCAGTACTTC | CAFGQGISYEQYF
TRBJ1-2 | TRBD1 | . | TRBV6-5 | TGTGCCAGCAGTCGAGGGACAGGGGGCCTCTATGGCTACACCTTC | CASSRGTGGLYGYTF
TRBJ1-2 | . | . | TRBV4-1 | TGCGCCAGCAGCCAGGTGACAGGCCCTGACTATGGCTACACCTTC | CASSQVTGPDYGYTF
TRBJ2-3 | TRBD1 | . | TRBV27 | TGTGCCACCCTCCCGGGACAGGGCACAGATACGCAGTATTTT | CATLPGQGTDTQYF
TRBJ1-4 | . | . | TRBV5-1 | TGCGCCAGCAGCTTGAAAGGACAGCTAAATGAAAAACTGTTTTTT | CASSLKGQLNEKLFF
TRBJ2-7 | TRBD2 | . | TRBV6-1 | TGTGCCAGCAGTGCTAGACAGAGACTAGCGGGAGGAGCTGAGCAGTACTTC | CASSARQRLAGGAEQYF